One T cell receptor beta chain is described in this entry. Its antigen is not known. Original processing methods: Ranging from about 20,000 to 700,000, TCR counts per sample had a median value of roughly 96,000. From the RACE reads, TCRdb called clonotypes with MiXCR, one entry per CDR3 protein. For this entry, the V and J calls and clone size follow TCRdb and not the study's own pipeline. The sample lists roughly 200,000 distinct CDR3 sequences; approximately 26% were seen once. The time point was: patch test 3, about 24 weeks after DPC sensitization. Described treatment: therapeutic diphenylcyclopropenone sensitization with weekly scalp DPC. Blood sampling preceded each patch test application. With 3 bases removed from V and 2 bases from J, the gap between germline ends came to 13 bases. The CDR3 runs 15 residues. CDR1 and CDR2 from the germline V gene are SGHAT and FQNNGV. This record comes from a study of human T cells and chemical hapten exposure. For the study at large: Diphenylcyclopropenone doses were given weekly to the scalps of patients across the approximately 22-week study. Broader study findings: With DPC sensitization, TCRs exceeding 1 in 1000 frequency showed no change.

The V and J genes are TRBV11-2 and TRBJ1-1, with a weak D call TRBD1 (6 bases). Here the sequenced sample was whole blood, taken in connection with sensitization to the hapten diphenylcyclopropenone (DPC). The sequence derives from a woman aged 40 to 50 with alopecia areata. Some clones in this sample may be carry-over from other donors' samples. The CDR3 spells CASSFQRGGNTEAFF. The CDR3 coding sequence is TGTGCCAGCAGCTTCCAACGAGGGGGTAACACTGAAGCTTTCTTT.